Here is one T cell receptor (beta chain) with its context. Its recognized antigen is unknown. There are no base qualities to consult, and no much larger clone falls within one base. Ophthalmopathy patients had moderately to severely active disease, Clinical Activity Score of at least 3, NOSPECS grade of at least 4, and duration under 3 months. Patients with uncontrolled infections, other autoimmune diseases, pregnancy or lactation were excluded. Clinical symptoms, serum thyroxine and TRAb, thyroid ultrasound, and orbital computed tomography formed the basis for the diagnoses. PBMCs were isolated from about 9 ml of fresh peripheral blood by Ficoll-Paque density gradient centrifugation. Total RNA was extracted with Trizol reagent, and quality was checked on an Agilent 2100 Bioanalyzer. This entry belongs to a study of T cells in Graves' hyperthyroidism and ophthalmopathy (dated by TCRdb to about 2019). Some background on the complete study: Peripheral blood samples were taken at initial diagnosis, before any treatment was given. A discovery cohort of about a hundred patients, about 44 with Graves' ophthalmopathy and 57 with stable Graves' hyperthyroidism, was used to find distinguishing TCR V-J signatures. Whether ophthalmopathy could be predicted prospectively was tested in an independent validation cohort made up of fewer than 20 hyperthyroidism patients plus 17 patients who later progressed to ophthalmopathy. For training and testing, the 100 patients in the discovery cohort were randomly divided in a 7:3 ratio. Thyroid tissue and blood T-cell repertoires from over 5 Graves' hyperthyroidism patients were also compared in the study. After blood sampling, hyperthyroidism patients were treated with methimazole at a starting dose of 30 mg daily, and ophthalmopathy patients were treated with high-dose intravenous methylprednisolone. TCR Vbeta CDR3 sequencing of approximately 140 peripheral blood samples (43 ophthalmopathy, 75 hyperthyroidism and some 17 progressor patients) is reported in the paper. Summary of the overall study and its limitations: Most expanded thyroid clonotypes (frequency above 0.001) were also detected in blood, a finding suggesting that blood repertoires may reflect thyroid immune responses. No statistical method was used to set the sample size in advance, and investigators knew the group allocation. In validation, the model predicted progression to ophthalmopathy a median of approximately 6.3 months before onset, with approximately 68% sensitivity and almost 75% specificity. Ophthalmopathy was separated from stable hyperthyroidism by a 13 V-J signature model, with around 90% sensitivity and roughly 84% specificity obtained in cross-validation and 80%/75% obtained in testing.

Amplification of TCR beta CDR3 regions was carried out from RNA transcripts. The TCR CDR3 was subjected to a first round of RT-PCR using the HTBI primer set and the Qiagen OneStep RT-PCR kit. Libraries were constructed in a second round of multiplex PCR, after which size selection and purification were performed. The libraries were sequenced on an Illumina HiSeq2000 using paired-end 100 bp reads. In the paper's pipeline: SOAPnuke was used to process the raw data, removing reads that contained adapters or uncalled bases, had a mean Phred below 15, or lacked an exact match to the constant primer or identifier. High-quality paired reads were merged using COPE v1.2.5, and each unique nucleotide sequence was defined as a clonotype. MiTCR v1.1 was used to align the clonotypes against IMGT TRBV, TRBD and TRBJ reference segments. Only V-J combinations with frequency above 0.0001, covering 99.2% of repertoires, were analysed. A TCS score was defined as the ratio of F50 (clonal expansion) to E x V (chaos), with BLOSUM62-based TCRdist applied between CDR3 peptides within each V-J. Welch's t-statistics and random forest reduced roughly 530 V-J features to 13, which were used in a naive Bayes classifier (R e1071). Through fastp at Q25 and MiXCR, TCRdb rebuilt clones from the public reads, retaining in-frame beta chains. Duplicate CDR3 protein sequences are folded into a single record with the most common DNA and genes. TCRdb's processing, not the authors' own work, is the source of the V and J calls. For this sample there are about 270,000 distinct CDR3 sequences; around 22% appear just once. Together, the top ten hold around two thirds of the sample.

The CDR3 starts with the cysteine, ends with the phenylalanine, and has 13 residues. Of the read, only the CDR3 DNA is kept; its 39 bases are in frame from base 1. Per the germline V gene, SQVTM is the CDR1 and ANQGSEA is the CDR2. The junction carries 9 bases between V and J, which are trimmed by 4 bases and 2 bases respectively. The origin of this receptor is a man aged 25-40 years with Graves' ophthalmopathy. Sequenced material: blood. This chain is built from TRBV29-1 and TRBJ1-3; the D gene is not confidently resolved. The CDR3 region has the sequence CSVGNTAGNTIYF. The nucleotide sequence is TGCAGCGTTGGCAACACGGCTGGAAACACCATATATTTT.